These 12 T cell receptor beta chains came from one sample sequenced in a study of CXCR3-negative and CXCR3-positive naive CD8 T cells (dated by TCRdb to about 2019). What the work shows at the level of the full study, not this receptor alone: TRB CDR3s from CXCR3-positive naive cells showed higher hydrophobicity (lower Kidera factor 4), lower energy, and higher strength and volume indices than CXCR3-negative naive cells.

These TCRs are of unknown antigen specificity. The instrument given in TCRdb is NextSeq 550. The Human TCR Profiling Kit (MiLaboratory) was used to prepare UMI-labeled 5' RACE TRB cDNA libraries. TCRdb reanalyzed the reads, keeping one entry per CDR3 protein sequence and omitting DNA. This sample's records show about 150,000 distinct CDR3 sequences. The ten biggest clones cover less than 0.55% of the sample. Sequencing used naive CXCR3+ CD8+ T cells from blood. The sample's cell subset or site label, decoded: CD45RO-CCR7+CD27+CD95- naive CD8+ T cells expressing CXCR3 (TNR3+). The receptor set was obtained from a human donor in good health. Some clones in this sample may be carry-over from other donors' samples.

The chain carries TRBV28 and TRBJ2-7; TCRdb reports TRBD2, a call that lacks DNA to check it against. CDR1 is MDHEN, CDR2 SYDVKM, per germline. The CDR3 has 14 residues. The CDR3: CASSLVLERYEQYF.

This chain uses TRBV20-1 with TRBJ1-5. This CDR3 contains 14 residues. Germline V CDR1 and CDR2: DFQATT, SNEGSKA (reference sequence). This CDR3 is CSARDVQTNQPQHF.

The genes are TRBV6-2 or TRBV6-3 and TRBJ2-2; TCRdb's D gene call, TRBD1, goes unchecked for lack of DNA. This CDR3 is 17 amino acids long. Germline V gene sequence: CDR1 MNHEY, CDR2 SVGEGT. The CDR3: CASSTFPGTGGSGELFF.

The chain combines TRBV4-1 with TRBJ2-3. This CDR3 is 11 amino acids long. Germline-derived CDR1 and CDR2 are MGHRA and YSYEKL. CDR3 residues: CASSQADTQYF.

The chain carries TRBV2 and TRBJ2-7; without DNA, the TCRdb call of TRBD1 cannot be checked. The length of the CDR3 is 16 residues. CDR1 is SNHLY and CDR2 is FYNNEI in the germline V gene. CDR3 amino acids: CASKGTTGTGGNEQYF.

The chain carries TRBV3-1 and TRBJ2-5; TCRdb picks TRBD1, but there is no DNA to check that call. CDR3 length: 16 amino acids. CDR1 and CDR2 (germline): LGHDT, YNNKEL (reference sequence). This CDR3 reads CASSQAREAGAETQYF.

This chain links TRBV16 with TRBJ2-7; TCRdb's D call, TRBD1, is unchecked because there is no DNA. Germline CDR1 and CDR2: KGHSY and FQNENV. The CDR3 totals 17 residues. The CDR3 loop reads CASSDTALGRKSYEQYF.

V usage is TRBV4-3 and J usage is TRBJ2-5. CDR1 is LGHNA and CDR2 is YSLEER in the germline V gene. This CDR3 is 15 amino acids long. The CDR3 spells CASSQAIGIQETQYF.

The V and J genes are TRBV7-2 and TRBJ2-1; TCRdb's D gene call, TRBD2, goes unchecked for lack of DNA. Germline lookup yields CDR1 SGHTA and CDR2 FQGNSA. This CDR3 is built from 17 residues. The CDR3 loop is CASSLLASGSSYNEQFF.

The chain uses TRBV20-1 and TRBJ1-1. This CDR3 spans 14 amino acids. Germline V gene data show CDR1 as DFQATT and CDR2 as SNEGSKA (reference sequence). The CDR3: CSARDRIWNTEAFF.

The chain is built from TRBV7-9 and TRBJ1-2; TCRdb reports TRBD1, a call that lacks DNA to check it against. The CDR3 is 16 residues long. CDR1 and CDR2 (germline): SEHNR, FQNEAQ (reference sequence). The CDR3 loop is CASSLDLGQINYGYTF.

The J gene is TRBJ1-1, the V gene TRBV10-3; TCRdb reports TRBD1, a call that lacks DNA to check it against. This CDR3 region has 16 residues. CDR1 and CDR2 from the germline V gene are ENHRY and SYGVKD. CDR3 region: CAISESSGTGNTEAFF.